Sequencing of this TCR beta chain was carried out in a study of shared clonotypes between healthy human individuals. Naive CD8 cells were CD45RO-negative, positively selected for CCR7, excluding terminally differentiated effector memory CD45RA+ cells. About this clone itself: What it binds is unknown.

The table came from immunoSEQ multiplex PCR; TCRdb's copy has only in-frame clones and leaves some out. This table has roughly 2.1 million clones, under 95% appearing once. General study results and limits: What naive subsets generally showed was a larger estimated richness than memory subsets showed.

The germline V gene has CDR1 MGHRA and CDR2 YSYEKL. The CDR3 sequence is 13 residues long. V lost 11 bases to trimming and J lost 0 bases, with 13 bases between them. The rearrangement uses TRBV4-1 and TRBJ1-1, with a tentative D call TRBD1 (5 bases). Sample: naive CD8+ T cells from PBMCs. This TCR was recovered from a man younger than 30 in good health. Some clones in this sample may be carry-over from other donors' samples. The CDR3 spells CAAGGELNTEAFF. The CDR3 DNA reads as TGCGCCGCCGGGGGGGAACTGAACACTGAAGCTTTCTTT.